The 28 T cell receptor beta chains presented below share a single source sample, sequenced in a study of T cells in Graves' hyperthyroidism and ophthalmopathy. TCR beta CDR3 sequences were amplified from RNA transcripts. HTBI primers drove first-round RT-PCR of the TCR CDR3. TCRdb passed the multiplex PCR reads through MiXCR, listing each CDR3 protein once. The table shows about 400,000 distinct CDR3 sequences, with roughly 15% occurring only once. Sequencing input: blood. These receptors were obtained from a woman aged 60 to 75 with Graves' ophthalmopathy.

This clonotype has more than one count but fewer than ten. The V gene is TRBV20-1, the J gene TRBJ1-4; 8 bases align to TRBD1. V lost 4 bases, J lost 6 bases, and 7 bases stayed unmatched. There are 14 residues in the CDR3. The V gene's germline CDR1 is DFQATT and CDR2 SNEGSKA (reference sequence). CDR3 region: CSAIHTGGDEKLFF. CDR3 DNA: TGCAGTGCTATCCACACAGGGGGAGATGAAAAACTGTTTTTT.

The V call is TRBV7-9, the J call TRBJ2-7, with 7 bases that match TRBD1. Germline V gives CDR1 SEHNR, CDR2 FQNEAQ (reference sequence). V lost 8 bases to trimming and J lost 4 bases; unmatched junction nucleotides: 8. The CDR3 runs to 13 residues. CDR3 in DNA: TGTGCCAGCGTCGGGACAGTGCCTTACGAGCAGTACTTC. Translating gives CASVGTVPYEQYF.

This clonotype was seen ten or more times. In nucleotides, the CDR3 is TGTGCCAGCAGCAAACGACAGGGGGCAACAGATACGCAGTATTTT. Translating gives CASSKRQGATDTQYF. This chain connects TRBV11-3 to TRBJ2-3; 10 bases agree with TRBD1. Losses at the gene ends were 5 bases for V and 3 bases for J; bases not matched to a gene: 5. This CDR3 contains 15 residues. Germline V gene lookup returns CDR1 SGHNT and CDR2 YENEEA.

This clonotype was picked up many times. The chain joins TRBV3-1 to TRBJ2-3; D could derive from TRBD1 or TRBD2 (5 bases each). This CDR3 spans 16 amino acids. Germline V gene sequence: CDR1 LGHDT, CDR2 YNNKEL (reference sequence). The ends were cut back, 2 bases at V and 4 bases at J, with 16 bases in the middle. The CDR3 region has the DNA TGTGCCAGCAGCCAATTAGGGGAGTTTTGGGCAGATACGCAGTATTTT. This translates into CASSQLGEFWADTQYF.

This clonotype was recorded at least ten times. V gene TRBV2 combines with J gene TRBJ2-4; 10 nucleotides match TRBD2. This CDR3 has 13 amino acids. Germline V gene data show CDR1 as SNHLY and CDR2 as FYNNEI. The V and J ends lost 6 bases and 15 bases, in that order; junction bases with no gene match: 11. CDR3 coding DNA: TGTGCCAGCAGAACCAGCGGGAGGGCCTTTCGGTACTTC. This encodes CASRTSGRAFRYF. Combining the CDR3 with reference TRBV2 and TRBJ2-4 gives the whole variable domain EPEVTQTPSHQVTQMGQEVILRCVPISNHLYFYWYRQILGQKVEFLVSFYNNEISEKSEIFDDQFSVERPDGSNFTLKIRSTKLEDSAMYFCASRTSGRAFRYFGAGTRLSVL.

This clonotype came up many times. This chain joins TRBV16 and TRBJ2-5; D unresolved. Germline CDR1 KGHSY, CDR2 FQNENV. The CDR3 is 12 residues long. The germline V and J ends were trimmed by 2 bases and 4 bases, with 5 bases remaining between them. The DNA of the CDR3 is TGTGCCAGCAGCCAACTCCCAGAGACCCAGTACTTC. Translation: CASSQLPETQYF.

There are many counts of this clonotype. The chain employs TRBV20-1 and TRBJ2-7; 9 bases fit TRBD2. The CDR3 has 13 amino acids. V shed 8 bases and J 7 bases; nucleotides not matched to a gene: 12. Germline values: CDR1 DFQATT, CDR2 SNEGSKA (reference sequence). The CDR3 is CSTASGDLLEQYF. CDR3 nucleotide sequence: TGCAGTACAGCTAGCGGGGACCTCCTGGAGCAGTACTTC.

This clonotype was seen repeatedly, ten times or more. The genes are TRBV18 and TRBJ2-2; no reliable D call. This CDR3 is 15 amino acids long. V was clipped by 3 bases and J by 0 bases, with 8 bases between them. The germline CDR1 and CDR2 sequences are KGHSH and LQKENI. The CDR3 DNA is TGTGCCAGCTCACCCGACCAGGCGAACACCGGGGAGCTGTTTTTT. It yields the protein CASSPDQANTGELFF. The entire variable domain, with the rest obtained from reference TRBV18 and TRBJ2-2, is as follows: NAGVMQNPRHLVRRRGQEARLRCSPMKGHSHVYWYRQLPEEGLKFMVYLQKENIIDESGMPKERFSAEFPKEGPSILRIQQVVRGDSAAYFCASSPDQANTGELFFGEGSRLTVL.

This clonotype showed up many times. The chain employs TRBV20-1 and TRBJ1-5, with a weak D call TRBD1 (6 bases). This CDR3 has 14 residues. Germline assignment: CDR1 DFQATT and CDR2 SNEGSKA (reference sequence). The V and J ends lost 6 bases and 1 base respectively, with 13 bases between them. CDR3 DNA: TGCAGTGCGAGCGTACAGGGAAGCAATCAGCCCCAGCATTTT. It codes for CSASVQGSNQPQHF.

About this clonotype: This may be a read error, as it is one base from a much larger clone. J is TRBJ1-1 and V is TRBV10-3; D gene uncertain. Germline loops: CDR1 ENHRY, CDR2 SYGVKD. Trimming took off 7 bases at V and 1 base at J, with 10 bases between the two ends. This CDR3 comprises 13 residues. Written as DNA, the CDR3 is TGTGCCATCATGAACGGTGAGAACACTGAAGCTTTCTTT. This codes for CAIMNGENTEAFF.

This clonotype came up many times. The chain uses TRBV28 and TRBJ1-2, with TRBD1 matching over 7 bases. Germline values: CDR1 MDHEN, CDR2 SYDVKM. V lost 8 bases to trimming and J lost 2 bases; unmatched junction nucleotides: 2. The CDR3 is 12 amino acids. CDR3 in amino acids: CASQGVNYGYTF. The CDR3 coding sequence is TGTGCCAGCCAGGGGGTGAACTATGGCTACACCTTC.

The chain combines TRBV6-5 with TRBJ1-5, with a tentative D call TRBD1 (6 bases). Trimming removed 2 bases from V and 4 bases from J, with 9 bases in between. The length of the CDR3 is 14 residues. Germline lookup yields CDR1 MNHEY and CDR2 SVGAGI. For the CDR3, the DNA is TGTGCCAGCAGTTACGCCAGGGGTAATCAGCCCCAGCATTTT. Translated, it gives CASSYARGNQPQHF.

The sample holds many counts of this clonotype. The rearrangement links TRBV7-2 to TRBJ2-5; D not certain. This CDR3 has 13 residues. CDR1 SGHTA and CDR2 FQGNSA come from the germline V gene. V was shortened by 4 bases and J by 2 bases, with 8 bases between the two germline ends. The CDR3 here is CASSYTRQETQYF. The CDR3 nucleotides read TGTGCCAGCAGCTATACAAGACAAGAGACCCAGTACTTC.

This clonotype has at least ten counts. This sequence joins TRBV27 and TRBJ1-6, with D possibly being TRBD1 (5 bases). Germline CDR1 and CDR2: MNHEY and SMNVEV (reference sequence). The CDR3 sequence is 17 residues long. V was clipped by 5 bases and J by 10 bases, with 24 bases between them. CDR3 region: CASSPQAGRGGVSPLHF. DNA of the CDR3: TGTGCCAGCAGTCCTCAGGCAGGGCGCGGGGGGGTATCACCCCTCCACTTT.

This clonotype was seen repeatedly, ten times or more. The chain carries TRBV20-1 and TRBJ2-5; TRBD2 agrees at 10 bases. Unmatched junction bases numbered 10, after V lost 0 bases and J lost 6 bases. The germline CDR1 and CDR2 sequences are DFQATT and SNEGSKA (reference sequence). The CDR3 has 16 residues. CDR3 region: CSARDWASGSRKTQYF. CDR3 in DNA: TGCAGTGCTAGAGATTGGGCTAGCGGGAGTAGAAAGACCCAGTACTTC.

For this clonotype: Without the conserved terminal phenylalanine or tryptophan, this CDR3 likely stems from a read error. The V and J genes are TRBV7-2 and TRBJ2-2; D is uncertain. In germline, CDR1 is SGHTA, CDR2 FQGNSA. The CDR3 covers 13 residues. The V end was cut by 3 bases, the J end by 5 bases, with 7 bases between. CDR3 bases: TGTGCCAGCAGCTTCATAAGAACCGGGGAGCTGTTTTGT. This translates into CASSFIRTGELFC.

This clonotype was seen repeatedly, ten times or more. The chain joins TRBV20-1 to TRBJ2-3; TRBD2 matches at 7 bases. Germline loops: CDR1 DFQATT, CDR2 SNEGSKA (reference sequence). The CDR3 totals 17 residues. V dropped 0 bases and J dropped 6; count of bases not matched to a gene: 15. CDR3 amino acids: CSARDRVGGSAGDTQYF. The CDR3 nucleotides read TGCAGTGCTAGAGATCGAGTGGGCGGGAGTGCGGGGGATACGCAGTATTTT.

In its sample, this clonotype was seen many times. The chain joins TRBV5-8 to TRBJ1-1, with no clear D. From germline, CDR1 is SGHTS and CDR2 YDEGEE. The CDR3 has 15 residues. Trimming removed 4 bases from V and 0 bases from J, with 13 bases in between. The DNA for the CDR3 is TGTGCCAGCAGCGAAGCTATCTCAATGAACACTGAAGCTTTCTTT. Translated: CASSEAISMNTEAFF.

This clonotype was detected only a few times. J is TRBJ2-7 and V is TRBV19; possible D gene TRBD2, 6 bases. CDR1 and CDR2 from the germline V gene are LNHDA and SQIVND (reference sequence). The V gene lost 4 bases and the J gene lost 0 bases, with 13 bases spanning the gap. CDR3 length: 15 amino acids. CDR3 coding DNA: TGTGCCAGTAGTAGAAAAGGAGGGGCCTCCTACGAGCAGTACTTC. Translated: CASSRKGGASYEQYF.

This chain connects TRBV5-1 to TRBJ1-6; D gene ambiguous. In germline, CDR1 is SGHRS, CDR2 YFSETQ. The CDR3 consists of 17 residues. V was pared by 0 bases and J by 9 bases, with 19 bases between. The CDR3 here is CASSLVPGTREGSPLHF. The CDR3 DNA reads TGCGCCAGCAGCTTGGTCCCCGGCACCCGGGAGGGTTCACCCCTCCACTTT.

As concerns this clonotype: A much larger clone lies one base from this, so it may be a read error. The V and J genes are TRBV30 and TRBJ1-4; 9 bases line up with TRBD1. There are 14 residues in the CDR3. Germline V gene data show CDR1 as GTSNPN and CDR2 as SVGIG (reference sequence). CDR3 region: CAWSPGQGVEKLCF. For the CDR3, the DNA is TGTGCCTGGAGTCCGGGACAGGGAGTTGAAAAACTGTGTTTT.

Details on this clonotype: This may be a read error, as it is one base from a much larger clone. The V call is TRBV9, the J call TRBJ2-1; 12 nucleotides agree with TRBD2. TRBJ2-7 explains the end of the DNA better; the J call may be wrong. The CDR3 is made up of 16 amino acids. Germline lookup yields CDR1 SGDLS and CDR2 YYNGEE. CDR3 DNA sequence: TGTGCCAGCAGCGTACTAGCGGGAGGGCCGAATAATGAGCAGTACTTC. Translated, it gives CASSVLAGGPNNEQYF.

With regard to this clonotype: Since a much larger clone is just one base distant, this may be a read error. This is likely a read error, given that the CDR3 carries no conserved phenylalanine or tryptophan at its end. The V gene is TRBV28, the J gene TRBJ2-1, with a possible D match to TRBD1 (7 bases). CDR1 MDHEN and CDR2 SYDVKM come from the germline V gene. V lost 6 bases and J 2 bases, leaving 17 bases between the germline ends. The CDR3 consists of 16 residues. The CDR3 protein is CASRTSGGTAYNEQFL. The CDR3 DNA follows: TGTGCCAGCAGAACCTCGGGCGGGACAGCCTACAATGAGCAGTTCCTC.

This clonotype was seen ten or more times. The chain employs TRBV24-1 and TRBJ2-7, with a tentative D call TRBD1 (7 bases). Looked up from germline, CDR1 is KGHDR and CDR2 is SFDVKD. The CDR3 runs to 17 residues. Trimming took off 7 bases at V and 6 bases at J, with 27 bases between the two ends. The CDR3 loop reads CATSRRQGPGETVEQYF. The CDR3 bases are TGTGCCACCAGCAGGAGACAGGGTCCGGGGGAGACGGTCGAGCAGTACTTC.

This chain uses TRBV5-1 with TRBJ2-1; 12 bases align to TRBD2. Trimming removed 5 bases from V and 4 bases from J; junction bases left unmatched: 4. CDR3 length: 15 residues. Germline-derived CDR1 and CDR2 are SGHRS and YFSETQ. CDR3 sequence reads: CASRKTSGGYNEQFF. The CDR3 nucleotides are TGCGCCAGCAGGAAGACTAGCGGGGGATACAATGAGCAGTTCTTC.

This clonotype was seen many times. The chain carries TRBV28 and TRBJ2-3; D is perhaps TRBD2 (6 bases). The CDR3 has 13 residues. Germline CDR1 and CDR2: MDHEN and SYDVKM. Deletions cut 3 bases from V and 8 bases from J, with 12 bases between. CDR3 sequence: CASSFNPGVTQYF. The DNA of the CDR3 is TGTGCCAGCAGTTTTAATCCGGGAGTTACGCAGTATTTT. Using reference TRBV28 and TRBJ2-3 for the parts outside the CDR3, the full variable domain is DVKVTQSSRYLVKRTGEKVFLECVQDMDHENMFWYRQDPGLGLRLIYFSYDVKMKEKGDIPEGYSVSREKKERFSLILESASTNQTSMYLCASSFNPGVTQYFGPGTRLTVL.

This clonotype has ten or more counts. The rearrangement uses TRBV5-4 and TRBJ2-5; tentatively, D is TRBD1 (5 bases). The V and J ends lost 2 bases and 3 bases respectively, with 8 bases between them. CDR1 is SGHNT, CDR2 YYREEE, per germline (reference sequence). The CDR3 contains 13 residues. The CDR3 sequence: CASSFQDKETQYF. For the CDR3, the DNA is TGTGCCAGCAGCTTTCAGGACAAAGAGACCCAGTACTTC. Looking up the rest from reference TRBV5-4 and TRBJ2-5 gives the full variable domain: ETGVTQSPTHLIKTRGQQVTLRCSSQSGHNTVSWYQQALGQGPQFIFQYYREEENGRGNFPPRFSGLQFPNYSSELNVNALELDDSALYLCASSFQDKETQYFGPGTRLLVL.

This clonotype was seen many times. V usage is TRBV28 and J usage is TRBJ2-2; no reliable D call. CDR1 and CDR2 (germline): MDHEN, SYDVKM. V lost 6 bases and J lost 2, with 10 bases in between. The CDR3 spans 14 residues. CDR3 sequence reads: CASSTDHNTGELFF. In DNA form, the CDR3 reads TGTGCCAGCAGCACGGACCATAACACCGGGGAGCTGTTTTTT.